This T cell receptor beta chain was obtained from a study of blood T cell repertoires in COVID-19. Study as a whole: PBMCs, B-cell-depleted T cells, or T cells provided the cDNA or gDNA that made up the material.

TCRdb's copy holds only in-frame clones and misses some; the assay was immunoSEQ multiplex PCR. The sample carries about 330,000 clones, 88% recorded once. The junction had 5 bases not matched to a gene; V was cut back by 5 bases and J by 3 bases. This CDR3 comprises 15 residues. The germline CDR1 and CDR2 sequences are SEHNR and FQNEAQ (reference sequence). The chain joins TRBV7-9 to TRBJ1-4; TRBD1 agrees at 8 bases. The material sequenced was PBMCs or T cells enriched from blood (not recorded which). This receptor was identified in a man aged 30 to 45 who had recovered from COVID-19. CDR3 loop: CASSVTGVANEKLFF. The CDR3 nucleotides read TGTGCCAGCAGCGTGACAGGGGTGGCTAATGAAAAACTGTTTTTT.